This T cell receptor beta chain came from a study of naive and memory T cell subsets. Whole-study findings and limits: Naive repertoires, especially CD8, held a few larger clonotypes, possibly memory cells re-expressing CD45RA.

Germline lookup yields CDR1 SGHDN and CDR2 FVKESK. V shed 1 base, J shed 8 bases, and the junction held 10 bases outside the gene matches. CDR3 length: 17 residues. As for this clonotype: The antigen is undetermined.

An equimolar mix of two oligonucleotides served as the beta constant-region primer for TRBC1 and TRBC2. Ligated cDNA was amplified by four rounds of PCR with nested alpha and beta constant-region primers and SP2. TCRdb re-called the UMI-ligation and nested PCR reads through MiXCR, storing one row per CDR3 protein. This repertoire shows about 150,000 distinct CDR3 sequences, 22% found once; its top ten account for 0.09% to 0.13%. This TCR came from a human donor in good health. The chain recombines TRBV14 with TRBJ2-2, with 10 bases aligning to TRBD2. The specimen was naive CD4+ T cells from blood. CDR3 region: CASSQVNLAGDGGELFF. The CDR3 DNA reads TGTGCCAGCAGCCAAGTGAACCTAGCGGGAGACGGGGGGGAGCTGTTTTTT.